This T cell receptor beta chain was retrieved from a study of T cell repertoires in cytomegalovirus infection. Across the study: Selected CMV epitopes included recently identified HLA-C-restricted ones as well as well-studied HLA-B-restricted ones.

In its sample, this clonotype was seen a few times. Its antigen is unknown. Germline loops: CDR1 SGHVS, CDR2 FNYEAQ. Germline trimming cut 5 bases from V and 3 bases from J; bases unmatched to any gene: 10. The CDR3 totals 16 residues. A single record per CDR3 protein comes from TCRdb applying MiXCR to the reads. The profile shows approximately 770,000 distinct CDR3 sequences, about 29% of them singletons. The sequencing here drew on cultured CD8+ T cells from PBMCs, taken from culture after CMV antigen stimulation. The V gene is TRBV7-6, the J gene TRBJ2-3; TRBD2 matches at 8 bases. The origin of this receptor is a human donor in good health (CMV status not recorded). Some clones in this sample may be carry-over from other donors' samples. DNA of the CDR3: TGTGCCAGCAGCCTAACCCGGGGGGGCGTAACAGATACGCAGTATTTT. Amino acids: CASSLTRGGVTDTQYF.